Included here is one TCR beta chain sequence, with context. A mixed TRB-A/B primer pool amplified rearranged TRB by multiplex touch-down PCR. From the multiplex PCR reads, TCRdb called clonotypes with MiXCR, one entry per CDR3 protein. The sample holds fewer than 2,500 distinct CDR3 sequences; around 20% are singletons and the top ten take less than 9%. V lost 2 bases to trimming and J lost 3 bases, with 17 bases between them. Per the germline V gene, CDR1 is SEHNR and CDR2 is FQNEAQ (reference sequence). The CDR3 totals 16 residues. Peripheral blood genomic DNA, not sorted cells or RNA, was the template. The sample comes from a study of T cell repertoires in aging, cancer and after chemotherapy.

Source material: blood. This sequence was found in a human donor with a blood cancer. The genes are TRBV7-9 and TRBJ2-7; TRBD1 or TRBD2 may be the D gene (6 bases each). As DNA, the CDR3 is TGTGCCAGCAGCTTACTCCCTGGTAGGGGGGACTACGAGCAGTACTTC. It is translated as CASSLLPGRGDYEQYF. The whole variable domain, filled in from reference TRBV7-9 and TRBJ2-7, reads DTGVSQNPRHKITKRGQNVTFRCDPISEHNRLYWYRQTLGQGPEFLTYFQNEAQLEKSRLLSDRFSAERPKGSFSTLEIQRTEQGDSAMYLCASSLLPGRGDYEQYFGPGTRLTVT.